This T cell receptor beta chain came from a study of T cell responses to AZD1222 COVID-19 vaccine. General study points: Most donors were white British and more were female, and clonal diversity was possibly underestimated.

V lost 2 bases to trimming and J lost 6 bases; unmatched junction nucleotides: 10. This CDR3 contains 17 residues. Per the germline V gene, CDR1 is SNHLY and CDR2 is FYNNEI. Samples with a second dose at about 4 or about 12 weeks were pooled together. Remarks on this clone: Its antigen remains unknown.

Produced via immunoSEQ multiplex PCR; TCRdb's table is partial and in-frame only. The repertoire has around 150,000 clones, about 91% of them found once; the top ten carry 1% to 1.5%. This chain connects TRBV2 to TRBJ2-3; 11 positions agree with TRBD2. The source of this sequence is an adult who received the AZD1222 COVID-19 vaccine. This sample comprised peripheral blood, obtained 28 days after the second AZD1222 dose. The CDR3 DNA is TGTGCCAGCAGTGAACGGAGACTAGCGGGGACGAGGGATACGCAGTATTTT. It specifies CASSERRLAGTRDTQYF.